This T cell receptor (beta chain) comes out of a study of CD8 T cells in ankylosing spondylitis. Study-wide results and caveats: Matched ankylosing spondylitis synovial fluid reportedly showed significant enrichment of disease-linked clones.

Germline loops: CDR1 SGHRS, CDR2 YFSETQ. The CDR3 runs 16 residues. Trimming removed 0 bases at V and 5 bases at J, with 14 bases between. This clonotype was counted ten times or more. What it binds is unknown. Libraries of TCR beta came from quantitative 5'-RACE with molecular barcodes. MiXCR, applied by TCRdb to the 5' RACE reads, yields one record per CDR3 protein. The table includes about 220,000 distinct CDR3 sequences, 20% to 30% detected once. V gene TRBV5-1 combines with J gene TRBJ2-2; unclear D gene. Sequenced sample: blood, either unsorted or a sorted T cell fraction (not recorded which). The clonotype comes from a male donor with ankylosing spondylitis or in good health (not recorded which). CDR3: CASSLGFLDGTGELFF. DNA for the CDR3: TGCGCCAGCAGCTTGGGTTTCTTGGATGGGACCGGGGAGCTGTTTTTT.